What follows are 12 T cell receptor beta chains derived from one specimen sequenced in a study of OX40 agonist ivuxolimab in advanced cancers. The library was prepared using the immunoSEQ multiplex PCR assay. The clones in this table, taken by TCRdb from immuneACCESS, are in-frame only. Not every clone is retained; where verified, under half of the shortfall comes from an unresolved V gene, and the cause of the rest is unknown. The sample has about 79,000 clones on record, around 91% of them singletons. The ten largest clones take up under 0.35% of the sample. Sequenced material: CD4+ or CD8+ T cells sorted from blood, taken in a trial of the OX40 agonist ivuxolimab. These receptors all come from an adult with an advanced solid tumor such as melanoma, head and neck, liver or kidney cancer.

The chain recombines TRBV7-9 with TRBJ2-3; D ambiguous. Trimming removed 0 bases from V and 5 bases from J, with 6 bases in between. CDR1 SEHNR and CDR2 FQNEAQ come from the germline V gene (reference sequence). The CDR3 covers 13 residues. CDR3 residues: CASSLAARDTQYF. DNA for the CDR3: TGTGCCAGCAGCTTAGCCGCTAGAGATACGCAGTATTTT.

J is TRBJ2-7 and V is TRBV7-9, with 9 positions matching TRBD1. In germline, CDR1 is SEHNR, CDR2 FQNEAQ (reference sequence). V shed 1 base and J 2 bases; nucleotides not matched to a gene: 0. The CDR3 loop spans 14 amino acids. The CDR3 DNA sequence: TGTGCCAGCAGCTTAGGGACAGGGGCCTACGAGCAGTACTTC. Translated, it gives CASSLGTGAYEQYF.

The V call is TRBV5-1, the J call TRBJ2-2, with D uncertain. The germline V gene encodes CDR1 SGHRS and CDR2 YFSETQ. The ends were cut back, 2 bases at V and 5 bases at J, with 10 bases in the middle. The CDR3 consists of 14 residues. This CDR3 reads CASSLEGLTGELFF. CDR3 sequence (DNA): TGCGCCAGCAGCTTAGAAGGGTTGACCGGGGAGCTGTTTTTT.

The chain couples TRBV6-5 to TRBJ1-5, with D possibly being TRBD1 (6 bases). Trimming shortened V by 5 bases and J by 7 bases, and 18 bases separated the two germline ends. This CDR3 has 15 residues. Looked up from germline, CDR1 is MNHEY and CDR2 is SVGAGI. DNA for the CDR3: TGTGCCAGCAGTCCCAACTCCAGGGGAAGCCAGCCCCAGCATTTT. It is translated as CASSPNSRGSQPQHF.

The chain recombines TRBV19 with TRBJ1-1, with a possible D match to TRBD1 (6 bases). Germline V lookup: CDR1 LNHDA, CDR2 SQIVND (reference sequence). Trimming stripped 5 bases from V and 0 bases from J, with 13 bases between. This CDR3 region has 15 residues. The CDR3 region has the DNA TGTGCCAGTAGTCTTGACAGGCGCATGAACACTGAAGCTTTCTTT. This sequence encodes CASSLDRRMNTEAFF.

The rearrangement uses TRBV13 and TRBJ2-1; 13 bases are a match to TRBD2. Germline loops: CDR1 PRHDT, CDR2 FYEKMQ (reference sequence). Trimming at V came to 5 bases and at J to 7 bases, leaving 8 bases not matched to a gene. The CDR3 runs 16 residues. The CDR3 loop reads CASSTGLAGVKNEQFF. For the CDR3, the DNA is TGTGCCAGCAGCACAGGACTAGCGGGGGTTAAAAATGAGCAGTTCTTC.

V and J are TRBV7-8 and TRBJ1-5; D is unresolved. V was clipped by 2 bases and J by 2 bases, with 4 bases between them. Germline V gene lookup returns CDR1 SGHVS and CDR2 FQNEAQ. The CDR3 sequence is 13 residues long. CDR3 amino acids: CASSLQGNQPQHF. CDR3 nucleotides: TGTGCCAGCAGCTTACAGGGCAATCAGCCCCAGCATTTT.

V and J are TRBV2 and TRBJ1-2; 8 nucleotides match TRBD1. The CDR3 runs 15 residues. Germline V lookup: CDR1 SNHLY, CDR2 FYNNEI. Unmatched junction bases numbered 8, after V lost 3 bases and J lost 5 bases. CDR3 loop: CASSDQGAPGYGYTF. The DNA for the CDR3 is TGTGCCAGCAGTGACCAGGGGGCCCCCGGTTATGGCTACACCTTC.

This clone came up once. V and J are TRBV15 and TRBJ2-6; D not resolved. V lost 0 bases to trimming and J lost 2 bases, with 5 bases between them. Germline lookup yields CDR1 LNHNV and CDR2 YYDKDF (reference sequence). The CDR3 totals 15 residues. The DNA for the CDR3 is TGTGCCACCAGCAGAGATTATCCTGGGGCCAACGTCCTGACTTTC. It translates to CATSRDYPGANVLTF.

The rearrangement uses TRBV6-5 and TRBJ1-5; D gene unclear. Germline CDR1 is MNHEY and CDR2 is SVGAGI. Deletions cut 6 bases from V and 1 base from J, with 7 bases between. The CDR3 is 13 residues long. CDR3 amino acids: CASSRSSNQPQHF. DNA for the CDR3: TGTGCCAGCAGCCGGTCGAGCAATCAGCCCCAGCATTTT.

This clone was picked up one time. The chain has TRBV2 and TRBJ1-3; no clear D gene. CDR1 and CDR2 from the germline V gene are SNHLY and FYNNEI. V shed 4 bases and J shed 0 bases, with 7 bases lying between them. The CDR3 is 14 amino acids. The CDR3 nucleotides are TGTGCCAGCAGTGTTCAGAGCTCTGGAAACACCATATATTTT. Translation gives CASSVQSSGNTIYF.

The rearrangement joins TRBV9 to TRBJ1-2; unclear D gene. CDR1 and CDR2 (germline): SGDLS, YYNGEE. The V and J ends lost 4 bases and 2 bases respectively, with 15 bases between them. There are 15 residues in the CDR3. CDR3 amino acids: CASSPTMRANYGYTF. The CDR3 bases are TGTGCCAGCAGCCCCACCATGAGGGCGAACTATGGCTACACCTTC.